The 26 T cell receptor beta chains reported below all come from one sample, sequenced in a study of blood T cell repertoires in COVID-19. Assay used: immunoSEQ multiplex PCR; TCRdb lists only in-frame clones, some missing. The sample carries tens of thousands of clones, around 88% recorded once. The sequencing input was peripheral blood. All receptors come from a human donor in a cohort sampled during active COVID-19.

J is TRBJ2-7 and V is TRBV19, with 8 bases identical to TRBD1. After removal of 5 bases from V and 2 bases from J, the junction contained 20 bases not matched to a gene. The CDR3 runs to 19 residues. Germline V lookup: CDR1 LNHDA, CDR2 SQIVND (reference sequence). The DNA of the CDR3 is TGTGCCAGTAGTCTCCTGGGGACCCCAAATAGGGACAGGACCTACGAGCAGTACTTC. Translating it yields CASSLLGTPNRDRTYEQYF.

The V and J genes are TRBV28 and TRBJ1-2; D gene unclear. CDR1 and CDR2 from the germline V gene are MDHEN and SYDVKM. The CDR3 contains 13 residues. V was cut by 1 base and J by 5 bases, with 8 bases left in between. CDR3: CASSLLEGYGYTF. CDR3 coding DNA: TGTGCCAGCAGTTTATTGGAGGGTTATGGCTACACCTTC.

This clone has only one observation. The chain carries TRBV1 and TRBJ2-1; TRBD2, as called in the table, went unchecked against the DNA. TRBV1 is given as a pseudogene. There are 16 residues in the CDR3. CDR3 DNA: TGCACCAGCAGCCTCTCTGGGGCTAGCGGGAGAAATGAGCAGTTCTTC. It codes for CTSSLSGASGRNEQFF.

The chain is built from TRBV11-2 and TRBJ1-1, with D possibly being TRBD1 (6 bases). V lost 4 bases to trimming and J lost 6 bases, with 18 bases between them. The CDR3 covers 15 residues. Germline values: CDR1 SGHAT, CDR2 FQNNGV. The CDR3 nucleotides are TGTGCCAGCAGCTCACAGGGAAGGTTCGGGTCTGAAGCTTTCTTT. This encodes CASSSQGRFGSEAFF.

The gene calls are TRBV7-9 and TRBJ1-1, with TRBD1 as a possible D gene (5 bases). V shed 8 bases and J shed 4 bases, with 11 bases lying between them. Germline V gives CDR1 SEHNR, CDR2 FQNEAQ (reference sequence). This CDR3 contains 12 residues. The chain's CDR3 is CASVGGFTEAFF. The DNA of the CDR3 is TGTGCCAGCGTTGGGGGGTTCACTGAAGCTTTCTTT.

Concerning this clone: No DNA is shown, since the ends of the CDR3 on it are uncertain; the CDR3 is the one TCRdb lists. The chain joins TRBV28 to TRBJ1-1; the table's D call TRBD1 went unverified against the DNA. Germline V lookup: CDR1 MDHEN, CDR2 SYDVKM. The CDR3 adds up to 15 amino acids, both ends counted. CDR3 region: CASSSSGQPYTEAFF.

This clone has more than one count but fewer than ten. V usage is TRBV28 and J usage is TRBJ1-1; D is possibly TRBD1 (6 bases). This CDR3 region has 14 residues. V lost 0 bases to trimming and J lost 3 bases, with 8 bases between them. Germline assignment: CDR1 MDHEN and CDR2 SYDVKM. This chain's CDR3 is CASSLWGAHTEAFF. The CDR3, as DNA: TGTGCCAGCAGTTTATGGGGGGCACACACTGAAGCTTTCTTT.

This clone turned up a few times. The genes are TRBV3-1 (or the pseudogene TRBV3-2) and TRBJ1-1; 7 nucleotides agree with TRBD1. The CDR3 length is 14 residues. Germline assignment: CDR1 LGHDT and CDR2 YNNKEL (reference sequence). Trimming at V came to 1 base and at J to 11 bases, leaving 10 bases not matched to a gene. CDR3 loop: CASSQAGTVVSAFF. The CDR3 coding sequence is TGTGCCAGCAGCCAAGCCGGGACAGTAGTATCGGCTTTCTTT.

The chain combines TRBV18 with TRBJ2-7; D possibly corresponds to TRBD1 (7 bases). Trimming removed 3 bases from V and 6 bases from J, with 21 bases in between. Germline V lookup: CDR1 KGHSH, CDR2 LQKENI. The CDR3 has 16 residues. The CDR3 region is CASSPTDREGGVEQYF. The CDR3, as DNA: TGTGCCAGCTCACCGACAGACAGGGAAGGCGGGGTCGAGCAGTACTTC.

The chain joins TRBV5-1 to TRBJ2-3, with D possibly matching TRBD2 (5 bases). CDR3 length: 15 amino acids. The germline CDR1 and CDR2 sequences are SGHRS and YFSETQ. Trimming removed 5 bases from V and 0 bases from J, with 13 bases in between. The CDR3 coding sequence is TGCGCCAGCAGACTAAGCGGACCTAGCACAGATACGCAGTATTTT. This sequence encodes CASRLSGPSTDTQYF. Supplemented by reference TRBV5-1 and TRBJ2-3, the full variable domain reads KAGVTQTPRYLIKTRGQQVTLSCSPISGHRSVSWYQQTPGQGLQFLFEYFSETQRNKGNFPGRFSGRQFSNSRSEMNVSTLELGDSALYLCASRLSGPSTDTQYFGPGTRLTVL.

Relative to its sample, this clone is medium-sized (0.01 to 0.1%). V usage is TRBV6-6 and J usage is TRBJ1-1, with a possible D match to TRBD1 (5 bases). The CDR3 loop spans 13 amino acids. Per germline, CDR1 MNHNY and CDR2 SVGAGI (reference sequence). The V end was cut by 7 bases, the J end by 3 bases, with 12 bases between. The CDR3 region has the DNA TGTGCCAGCATAAGAGGGGACTACACTGAAGCTTTCTTT. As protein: CASIRGDYTEAFF.

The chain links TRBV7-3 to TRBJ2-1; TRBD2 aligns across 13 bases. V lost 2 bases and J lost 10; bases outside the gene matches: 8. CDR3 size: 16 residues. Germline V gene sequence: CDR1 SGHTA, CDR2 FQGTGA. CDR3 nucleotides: TGTGCCAGCAGCTTATCCGGACTAGCGGGAGAAAACGAGCAGTTCTTC. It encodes CASSLSGLAGENEQFF.

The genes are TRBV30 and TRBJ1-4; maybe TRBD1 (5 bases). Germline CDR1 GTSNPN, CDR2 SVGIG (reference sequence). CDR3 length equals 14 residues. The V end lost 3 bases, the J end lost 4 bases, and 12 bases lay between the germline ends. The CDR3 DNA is TGTGCCTGGAGCCAATGGAGGGGTAATGAAAAACTGTTTTTT. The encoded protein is CAWSQWRGNEKLFF.

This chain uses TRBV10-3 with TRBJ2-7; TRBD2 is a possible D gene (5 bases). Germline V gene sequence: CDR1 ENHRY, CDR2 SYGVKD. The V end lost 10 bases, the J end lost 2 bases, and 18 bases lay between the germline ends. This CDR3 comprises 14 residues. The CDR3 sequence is CATTLSYGTYEQYF. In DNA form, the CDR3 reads TGTGCCACTACCCTGAGTTACGGGACCTACGAGCAGTACTTC.

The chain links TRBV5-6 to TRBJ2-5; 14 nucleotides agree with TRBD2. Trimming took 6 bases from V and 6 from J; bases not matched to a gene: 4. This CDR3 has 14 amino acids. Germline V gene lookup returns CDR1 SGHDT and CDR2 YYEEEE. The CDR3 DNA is TGTGCCAGCAACCGACTAGCGGGGGGGAAGACCCAGTACTTC. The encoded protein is CASNRLAGGKTQYF.

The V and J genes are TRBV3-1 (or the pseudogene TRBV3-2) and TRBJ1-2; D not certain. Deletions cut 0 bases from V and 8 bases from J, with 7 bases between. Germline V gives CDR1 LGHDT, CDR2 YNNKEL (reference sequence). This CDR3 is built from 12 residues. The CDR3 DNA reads TGTGCCAGCAGCCAAGAGTCAATGGGCTACACCTTC. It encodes CASSQESMGYTF.

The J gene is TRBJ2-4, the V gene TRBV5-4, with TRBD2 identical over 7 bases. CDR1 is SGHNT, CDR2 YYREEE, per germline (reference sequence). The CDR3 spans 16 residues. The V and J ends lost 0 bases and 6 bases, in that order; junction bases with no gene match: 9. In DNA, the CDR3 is TGTGCCAGCAGCTTGGTGGGTCAGCGCGGGGGAAACATTCAGTACTTC. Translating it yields CASSLVGQRGGNIQYF.

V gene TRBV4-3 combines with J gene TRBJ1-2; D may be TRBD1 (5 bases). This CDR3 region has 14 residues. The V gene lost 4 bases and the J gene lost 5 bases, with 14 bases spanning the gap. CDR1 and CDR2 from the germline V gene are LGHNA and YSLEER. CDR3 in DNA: TGCGCCAGCAGCCCAGGAGGGAAGGGGTATGGCTACACCTTC. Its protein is CASSPGGKGYGYTF.

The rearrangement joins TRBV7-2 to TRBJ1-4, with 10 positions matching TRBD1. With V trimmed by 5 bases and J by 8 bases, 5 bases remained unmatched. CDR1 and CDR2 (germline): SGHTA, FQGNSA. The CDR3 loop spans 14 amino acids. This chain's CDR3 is CASSRTGGGEKLFF. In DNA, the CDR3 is TGTGCCAGCAGCAGGACAGGGGGAGGAGAAAAACTGTTTTTT. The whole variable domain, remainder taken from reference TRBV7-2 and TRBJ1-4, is GAGVSQSPSNKVTEKGKDVELRCDPISGHTALYWYRQSLGQGLEFLIYFQGNSAPDKSGLPSDRFSAERTGGSVSTLTIQRTQQEDSAVYLCASSRTGGGEKLFFGSGTQLSVL.

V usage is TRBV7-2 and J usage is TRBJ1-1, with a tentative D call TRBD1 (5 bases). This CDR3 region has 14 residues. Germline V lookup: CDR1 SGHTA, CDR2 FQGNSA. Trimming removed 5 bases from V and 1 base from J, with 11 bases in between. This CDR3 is CASSRQGGNTEAFF. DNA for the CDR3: TGTGCCAGCAGCCGCCAGGGTGGGAACACTGAAGCTTTCTTT.

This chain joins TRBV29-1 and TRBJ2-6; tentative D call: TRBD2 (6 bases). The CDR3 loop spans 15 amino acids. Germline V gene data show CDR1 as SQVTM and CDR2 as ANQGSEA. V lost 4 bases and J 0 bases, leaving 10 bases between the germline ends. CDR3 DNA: TGCAGCGTTGCAGGGACTCCCTCTGGGGCCAACGTCCTGACTTTC. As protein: CSVAGTPSGANVLTF.

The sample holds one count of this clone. In nucleotides, the CDR3 is TGTGCCAGTAGTATACAGGGACAGCTCTACGAGCAGTACTTC. Translation gives CASSIQGQLYEQYF. The V call is TRBV19, the J call TRBJ2-7; 7 bases map to TRBD1. Per germline, CDR1 LNHDA and CDR2 SQIVND (reference sequence). There are 14 residues in the CDR3. V lost 2 bases, J lost 3 bases, and 4 bases stayed unmatched. Variable domain in full (rest from reference TRBV19 and TRBJ2-7): DGGITQSPKYLFRKEGQNVTLSCEQNLNHDAMYWYRQDPGQGLRLIYYSQIVNDFQKGDIAEGYSVSREKKESFPLTVTSAQKNPTAFYLCASSIQGQLYEQYFGPGTRLTVT.

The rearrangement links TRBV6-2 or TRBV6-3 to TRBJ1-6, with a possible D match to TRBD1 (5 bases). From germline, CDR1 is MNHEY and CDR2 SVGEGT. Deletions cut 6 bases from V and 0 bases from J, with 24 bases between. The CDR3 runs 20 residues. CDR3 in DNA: TGTGCCAGCAGCTTGCGCAGAGGAGGGGCCCCGAGCTCCTATAATTCACCCCTCCACTTT. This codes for CASSLRRGGAPSSYNSPLHF.

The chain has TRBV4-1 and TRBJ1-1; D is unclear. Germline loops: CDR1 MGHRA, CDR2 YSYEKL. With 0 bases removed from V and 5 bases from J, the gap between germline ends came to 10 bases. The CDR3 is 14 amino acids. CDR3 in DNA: TGCGCCAGCAGCCAAGAAAGAACCGGGACTGAAGCTTTCTTT. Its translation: CASSQERTGTEAFF.

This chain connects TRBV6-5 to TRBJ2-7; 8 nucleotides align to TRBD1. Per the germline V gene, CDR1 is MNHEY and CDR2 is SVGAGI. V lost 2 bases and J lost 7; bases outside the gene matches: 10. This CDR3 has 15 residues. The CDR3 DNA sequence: TGTGCCAGCAGTTACGGACAGGGCGCTGGGGGGGAGCAGTACTTC. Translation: CASSYGQGAGGEQYF.

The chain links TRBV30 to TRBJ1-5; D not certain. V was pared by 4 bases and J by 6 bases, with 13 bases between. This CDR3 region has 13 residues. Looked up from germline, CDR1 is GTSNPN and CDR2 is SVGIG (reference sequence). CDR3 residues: CAWNYRAGQPQHF. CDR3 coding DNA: TGTGCCTGGAACTACCGGGCGGGTCAGCCCCAGCATTTT.